The clone carrying this TCR beta chain has ten or more counts. What it recognizes is unknown. TCRdb ran MiXCR on the multiplex PCR reads and lists one entry per CDR3 protein. The sample yields about 19,000 distinct CDR3 sequences, around two fifths seen once. This sample is drawn from a study of breast tumors, draining lymph nodes, adjacent tissues. Study outcomes and limitations: Data only fit, rather than demonstrated, lymph node origin of most tumor T cells. Findings are consistent with lymph node origin and intratumoral expansion of most tumor T cells. Tumors had less TCR diversity than lymph nodes, more than nontumor tissue. Luminal-like breast cancer showed significantly greater tumor-nontumor repertoire similarity than basal-like breast cancer did.

The CDR3 length is 16 residues. Germline V CDR1 and CDR2: MGHRA, YSYEKL. V was clipped by 0 bases and J by 0 bases, with 12 bases between them. This TCR was recovered from a female donor with breast cancer. Some clones in this sample may be carry-over from other donors' samples. J is TRBJ2-7 and V is TRBV4-1, with a tentative D call TRBD2 (5 bases). Sequenced sample: breast tumor tissue. The CDR3 region is CASSQDWPGISYEQYF. CDR3 nucleotides: TGCGCCAGCAGCCAAGATTGGCCGGGGATCTCCTACGAGCAGTACTTC.